Listed here are 27 T cell receptor beta chains from one sample, sequenced in a study of tumour-infiltrating T cells in Burkitt lymphoma. Sequencing used immunoSEQ multiplex PCR; TCRdb keeps in-frame clones, though not all of them. The data show 5,500 to 7,000 clones, about 9.4% seen once. The sequenced material came from tumor tissue. The receptors shown here come from a human donor with diffuse large B-cell lymphoma.

The V gene is TRBV6-1, the J gene TRBJ1-4; tentative D call: TRBD1 (5 bases). The CDR3 consists of 16 residues. CDR1 is MNHNS and CDR2 is SASEGT in the germline V gene. V lost 3 bases, J lost 5 bases, and 16 bases lay in between. Here the CDR3 reads CASSDIPQPGNEKLFF. In nucleotides, the CDR3 is TGTGCCAGCAGTGACATCCCACAACCAGGGAATGAAAAACTGTTTTTT.

This clone was counted a few times. The genes are TRBV5-1 and TRBJ2-7; 8 nucleotides match TRBD1. Looked up from germline, CDR1 is SGHRS and CDR2 is YFSETQ. V dropped 1 base and J dropped 5; count of bases not matched to a gene: 8. CDR3 size: 15 residues. The CDR3 here is CASSLTWTGKNEQYF. CDR3 coding DNA: TGCGCCAGCAGCTTGACCTGGACAGGGAAGAACGAGCAGTACTTC.

The CDR3 loop is CASSPGGQGVGPYEQYF. The DNA of the CDR3 is TGCGCCAGCAGCCCCGGAGGTCAGGGGGTAGGTCCCTACGAGCAGTACTTC. This chain connects TRBV4-1 to TRBJ2-7; TRBD1 matches 7 bases. Germline-derived CDR1 and CDR2 are MGHRA and YSYEKL. With V trimmed by 4 bases and J by 2 bases, 14 bases remained unmatched. The CDR3 covers 17 residues.

The J gene is TRBJ2-5, the V gene TRBV5-1, with 7 positions matching TRBD2. CDR3 length equals 15 residues. The germline gives CDR1 SGHRS, CDR2 YFSETQ. The V gene end was trimmed by 3 bases and the J gene end by 2 bases; junction bases not matched to a gene: 7. The CDR3 DNA reads TGCGCCAGCAGCTCCGGGGACTATCAGCAAGAGACCCAGTACTTC. It yields the protein CASSSGDYQQETQYF.

This chain uses TRBV13 with TRBJ2-6; tentative D call: TRBD2 (6 bases). The germline V gene has CDR1 PRHDT and CDR2 FYEKMQ (reference sequence). This CDR3 contains 18 residues. V gave up 1 base and J gave up 4 bases, with 17 bases separating them. The CDR3 here is CASSLAGDRGTGANVLTF. DNA of the CDR3: TGTGCCAGCAGCTTAGCGGGTGATCGGGGGACCGGGGCCAACGTCCTGACTTTC. Variable domain in full (rest from reference TRBV13 and TRBJ2-6): AAGVIQSPRHLIKEKRETATLKCYPIPRHDTVYWYQQGPGQDPQFLISFYEKMQSDKGSIPDRFSAQQFSDYHSELNMSSLELGDSALYFCASSLAGDRGTGANVLTFGAGSRLTVL.

This clone has only a few counts. This chain uses TRBV9 with TRBJ1-2; D gene ambiguous. Germline V CDR1 and CDR2: SGDLS, YYNGEE. V was pared by 0 bases and J by 2 bases, with 8 bases between. This CDR3 is 14 amino acids long. CDR3 sequence reads: CASSVDWGNYGYTF. As DNA, the CDR3 is TGTGCCAGCAGCGTAGACTGGGGAAACTATGGCTACACCTTC. Full variable domain (outside the CDR3, taken from reference TRBV9 and TRBJ1-2): DSGVTQTPKHLITATGQRVTLRCSPRSGDLSVYWYQQSLDQGLQFLIQYYNGEERAKGNILERFSAQQFPDLHSELNLSSLELGDSALYFCASSVDWGNYGYTFGSGTRLTVV.

This clone was counted a few times. This sequence joins TRBV10-2 and TRBJ1-2; TRBD1 might be the D (5 bases). V was clipped by 4 bases and J by 2 bases, with 8 bases between them. The CDR3 spans 13 residues. CDR1 and CDR2 from the germline V gene are WSHSY and SAAADI. Here the CDR3 reads CASSGGVNYGYTF. DNA for the CDR3: TGCGCCAGCAGTGGGGGCGTCAACTATGGCTACACCTTC.

This clone was counted only a few times. The rearrangement joins TRBV7-9 to TRBJ2-1, with D perhaps assigned TRBD1 or TRBD2 (5 bases each). V was pared by 5 bases and J by 3 bases, with 14 bases between. Germline CDR1 reads SEHNR; CDR2 reads FQNEAQ (reference sequence). CDR3 length equals 15 residues. This chain's CDR3 is CASSPRAGLYNEQFF. Here the CDR3 DNA reads TGTGCCAGCAGCCCGAGGGCAGGGCTCTACAATGAGCAGTTCTTC.

This clone was counted between two and nine times. The chain carries TRBV7-8 and TRBJ1-4; D not resolved. From germline, CDR1 is SGHVS and CDR2 FQNEAQ. The V end was cut by 1 base, the J end by 6 bases, with 6 bases between. The CDR3 sequence is 13 residues long. The CDR3 nucleotides are TGTGCCAGCAGCTTAGTTGAGGATGAAAAACTGTTTTTT. This sequence encodes CASSLVEDEKLFF.

V gene TRBV6-1 combines with J gene TRBJ1-5; no firm D call. The CDR3 is made up of 15 amino acids. V lost 5 bases and J 2 bases, leaving 13 bases between the germline ends. The germline V gene encodes CDR1 MNHNS and CDR2 SASEGT. CDR3 in amino acids: CASSFPREGNQPQHF. CDR3 sequence (DNA): TGTGCCAGCAGTTTCCCTCGGGAGGGCAATCAGCCCCAGCATTTT.

This clone is judged large (0.1 to 1%). The J gene is TRBJ1-1, the V gene TRBV15; 9 positions match TRBD1. V lost 1 base, J lost 3 bases, and 3 bases stayed unmatched. This CDR3 has 15 amino acids. Germline V CDR1 and CDR2: LNHNV, YYDKDF (reference sequence). Here the CDR3 reads CATSRAGQGYTEAFF. The DNA for the CDR3 is TGTGCCACCAGCAGAGCGGGACAGGGCTACACTGAAGCTTTCTTT.

The chain carries TRBV11-3 and TRBJ2-3; 11 nucleotides align to TRBD1. CDR1 and CDR2 from the germline V gene are SGHNT and YENEEA. This CDR3 is 17 amino acids long. Trimming removed 1 base from V and 1 base from J; junction bases left unmatched: 4. CDR3 DNA sequence: TGTGCCAGCAGCTTAGCGGGACAGGGGGGAGGCACAGATACGCAGTATTTT. Translated: CASSLAGQGGGTDTQYF.

The rearrangement uses TRBV5-5 and TRBJ1-2; tentatively, D is TRBD1 (5 bases). V lost 4 bases to trimming and J lost 4 bases, with 20 bases between them. The CDR3 sequence is 16 residues long. Germline CDR1 is SGHKS and CDR2 is YYEKEE (reference sequence). CDR3 DNA sequence: TGTGCCAGCAGCCCTTGGGGCGGGGGGGACTCCTATGGCTACACCTTC. Protein sequence: CASSPWGGGDSYGYTF.

The J gene is TRBJ2-2, the V gene TRBV28; 7 bases line up with TRBD1. The V segment lost 3 bases and the J segment 0 bases; nucleotides outside the gene matches: 1. The germline CDR1 and CDR2 sequences are MDHEN and SYDVKM. This CDR3 is 15 amino acids long. The chain's CDR3 is CASSFGTANTGELFF. The CDR3 nucleotides read TGTGCCAGCAGTTTTGGGACAGCGAACACCGGGGAGCTGTTTTTT.

This clone was found a few times. The chain carries TRBV4-3 and TRBJ1-5, with TRBD1 as a possible D gene (6 bases). CDR1 is LGHNA and CDR2 is YSLEER in the germline V gene. This CDR3 has 16 residues. Trimming took 0 bases from V and 7 from J, leaving 16 bases between them. The CDR3 is CASSQDLSGATQPQHF. The DNA of the CDR3 is TGCGCCAGCAGCCAAGATCTCTCAGGGGCTACCCAGCCCCAGCATTTT.

This clone was counted only a few times. J is TRBJ1-6 and V is TRBV7-8; D unresolved. Trimming pared 1 base from V and 4 bases from J, leaving 5 bases between. CDR1 is SGHVS and CDR2 is FQNEAQ in the germline V gene. The CDR3 spans 14 residues. CDR3 sequence (DNA): TGTGCCAGCAGCTTAGATTCATATAATTCACCCCTCCACTTT. It translates to CASSLDSYNSPLHF. The whole variable domain, filled in from reference TRBV7-8 and TRBJ1-6, reads GAGVSQSPRYKVAKRGQDVALRCDPISGHVSLFWYQQALGQGPEFLTYFQNEAQLDKSGLPSDRFFAERPEGSVSTLKIQRTQQEDSAVYLCASSLDSYNSPLHFGNGTRLTVT.

The chain employs TRBV7-9 and TRBJ1-1; TRBD1 aligns across 8 bases. The germline V gene encodes CDR1 SEHNR and CDR2 FQNEAQ (reference sequence). The CDR3 runs 14 residues. With V trimmed by 5 bases and J by 8 bases, 10 bases remained unmatched. The CDR3: CASSPDRVGSEAFF. CDR3 DNA: TGTGCCAGCAGCCCGGACAGGGTGGGGTCGGAAGCTTTCTTT.

CDR3: CASSQDPTSGSWEQYF. DNA for the CDR3: TGCGCCAGCAGCCAAGATCCGACTAGCGGGAGTTGGGAGCAGTACTTC. The V and J genes are TRBV4-1 and TRBJ2-7; 12 nucleotides match TRBD2. V shed 0 bases and J 7 bases; nucleotides not matched to a gene: 7. Germline-derived CDR1 and CDR2 are MGHRA and YSYEKL. This CDR3 spans 16 amino acids.

This clone showed up just a few times. The chain links TRBV30 to TRBJ1-5; TRBD1 might be the D (6 bases). Germline CDR1 is GTSNPN and CDR2 is SVGIG (reference sequence). The ends were cut back, 1 base at V and 9 bases at J, with 13 bases in the middle. The CDR3 runs to 13 residues. The CDR3: CAWSGGGSLPQHF. The CDR3 DNA sequence: TGTGCCTGGAGTGGAGGGGGTAGTCTGCCCCAGCATTTT.

The rearrangement uses TRBV5-8 and TRBJ1-2; possibly TRBD1 for D (6 bases). V lost 0 bases and J lost 2, with 11 bases in between. Germline V gene sequence: CDR1 SGHTS, CDR2 YDEGEE. This CDR3 has 15 residues. This chain's CDR3 is CASSLATGSNYGYTF. CDR3 nucleotide sequence: TGTGCCAGCAGCTTGGCAACAGGGTCGAACTATGGCTACACCTTC.

The CDR3 nucleotides read TGTGCCAGCAGCCTTGACTCCCGGAGGGAAGCTTTCTTT. This sequence encodes CASSLDSRREAFF. The chain is built from TRBV6-6 and TRBJ1-1, with D uncertain. V shed 6 bases and J shed 8 bases, with 16 bases lying between them. The CDR3 extends over 13 amino acids. CDR1 MNHNY and CDR2 SVGAGI come from the germline V gene (reference sequence).

This clone turned up a few times. V and J are TRBV5-1 and TRBJ2-7; TRBD1 matches at 8 bases. This CDR3 is 15 amino acids long. Germline assignment: CDR1 SGHRS and CDR2 YFSETQ. V gave up 2 bases and J gave up 2 bases; unmatched junction bases: 6. The CDR3 here is CASSLLPGQAYEQYF. The DNA for the CDR3 is TGCGCCAGCAGCTTATTACCGGGACAGGCCTACGAGCAGTACTTC.

This clone showed up just a few times. The genes are TRBV18 and TRBJ2-4; a weak D match, TRBD2 (6 bases). CDR3 length: 13 residues. Looked up from germline, CDR1 is KGHSH and CDR2 is LQKENI. V was cut by 0 bases and J by 6 bases, with 6 bases left in between. DNA for the CDR3: TGTGCCAGCTCACCACCGGGGGGAAACATTCAGTACTTC. Its protein product is CASSPPGGNIQYF. Complete variable domain (other parts from reference TRBV18 and TRBJ2-4): NAGVMQNPRHLVRRRGQEARLRCSPMKGHSHVYWYRQLPEEGLKFMVYLQKENIIDESGMPKERFSAEFPKEGPSILRIQQVVRGDSAAYFCASSPPGGNIQYFGAGTRLSVL.

This clone has a handful of counts. This chain links TRBV10-2 with TRBJ2-2; D uncertain. The ends were cut back, 6 bases at V and 1 base at J, with 9 bases in the middle. CDR1 is WSHSY and CDR2 is SAAADI in the germline V gene. This CDR3 is 14 amino acids long. The CDR3 DNA is TGCGCCAGCAGCCGAATCCGGAACACCGGGGAGCTGTTTTTT. The encoded protein is CASSRIRNTGELFF.

Only one count was recorded for this clone. The chain recombines TRBV7-6 with TRBJ2-1, with D perhaps matching TRBD1 (6 bases). The V gene's germline CDR1 is SGHVS and CDR2 FNYEAQ. The V gene lost 5 bases and the J gene lost 8 bases, with 16 bases spanning the gap. The CDR3 is 14 amino acids. CDR3 in amino acids: CASSPTHRAHEQFF. The CDR3 DNA reads as TGTGCCAGCAGCCCCACCCACAGGGCCCATGAGCAGTTCTTC.

V gene TRBV11-2 combines with J gene TRBJ1-3; 7 bases map to TRBD1. The junction had 2 bases not matched to a gene; V was cut back by 5 bases and J by 4 bases. The CDR3 covers 13 residues. Germline loops: CDR1 SGHAT, CDR2 FQNNGV. The CDR3 sequence is CASSEDRGNTIYF. CDR3 nucleotide sequence: TGTGCCAGCAGCGAGGACAGGGGAAACACCATATATTTT.

The chain recombines TRBV10-3 with TRBJ1-2, with TRBD1 matching over 11 bases. The germline V gene has CDR1 ENHRY and CDR2 SYGVKD. The ends lost 6 bases at V and 8 bases at J; junction bases unmatched: 11. CDR3 length equals 15 residues. CDR3 DNA: TGTGCCATCAGGACGGATGGACAGGGGGCGAAAGGCTACACCTTC. Protein sequence: CAIRTDGQGAKGYTF.